These 15 T cell receptor beta chains originate from one sample sequenced in a study of shared clonotypes between healthy human individuals. The data were produced by immunoSEQ multiplex PCR, yet TCRdb's version contains in-frame clones alone and is incomplete. The sample comprises roughly 500,000 clones, about four fifths of which are singletons, and around 13% rests with the top ten. Material: PBMCs. Receptor source: a woman aged 40-49 years in good health. Some clones in this sample may be carry-over from other donors' samples.

The chain is built from TRBV5-1 and TRBJ2-5, with D perhaps TRBD2 (6 bases). Deletions cut 0 bases from V and 2 bases from J, with 14 bases between. In germline, CDR1 is SGHRS, CDR2 YFSETQ. CDR3 length equals 16 residues. In DNA form, the CDR3 reads TGCGCCAGCAGCTTGGTTGGAGGGTCGGGACAAGAGACCCAGTACTTC. Protein product: CASSLVGGSGQETQYF. Full variable domain (remainder filled in from reference TRBV5-1 and TRBJ2-5): KAGVTQTPRYLIKTRGQQVTLSCSPISGHRSVSWYQQTPGQGLQFLFEYFSETQRNKGNFPGRFSGRQFSNSRSEMNVSTLELGDSALYLCASSLVGGSGQETQYFGPGTRLLVL.

This clone has a handful of counts. Written as DNA, the CDR3 is TGTGCCAGCAGCTTAGTTGCGAGGGCGGGAAGAACCTACGAGCAGTACTTC. This gives the protein CASSLVARAGRTYEQYF. This chain connects TRBV11-2 to TRBJ2-7; maybe TRBD2 (6 bases). V was clipped by 1 base and J by 2 bases, with 18 bases between them. This CDR3 spans 17 amino acids. Germline V gene sequence: CDR1 SGHAT, CDR2 FQNNGV.

The genes are TRBV18 and TRBJ2-5; no firm D call. In germline, CDR1 is KGHSH, CDR2 LQKENI. The CDR3 is 14 amino acids. The V end was cut by 2 bases, the J end by 5 bases, with 12 bases between. The DNA for the CDR3 is TGTGCCAGCTCACCAAGGTCTAGGGTGGAGACCCAGTACTTC. Amino acids: CASSPRSRVETQYF.

Here the CDR3 reads CASSPGTGFLNTEAFF. Here the CDR3 DNA reads TGCGCCAGCAGCCCCGGGACAGGGTTCTTGAACACTGAAGCTTTCTTT. The V call is TRBV5-1, the J call TRBJ1-1; 9 bases map to TRBD1. This CDR3 is 16 amino acids long. The germline V gene encodes CDR1 SGHRS and CDR2 YFSETQ. Germline trimming cut 4 bases from V and 0 bases from J; bases unmatched to any gene: 7.

The table lists this clone with a count of one. The V call is TRBV7-8, the J call TRBJ2-1; 13 nucleotides line up with TRBD2. The CDR3 covers 15 residues. The ends lost 5 bases at V and 8 bases at J; junction bases unmatched: 6. The germline gives CDR1 SGHVS, CDR2 FQNEAQ. This chain's CDR3 is CASSGGTSGIHEQFF. DNA of the CDR3: TGTGCCAGCAGCGGCGGGACTAGCGGGATTCATGAGCAGTTCTTC.

The chain is built from TRBV6-1 and TRBJ2-7; D possibly corresponds to TRBD1 (5 bases). Looked up from germline, CDR1 is MNHNS and CDR2 is SASEGT. This CDR3 region has 16 residues. V shed 0 bases and J shed 6 bases, with 18 bases lying between them. The CDR3 here is CASSEALGQSSAEQYF. CDR3 in DNA: TGTGCCAGCAGTGAAGCGTTGGGGCAGAGCTCTGCCGAGCAGTACTTC.

The rearrangement links TRBV19 to TRBJ2-7, with 9 positions matching TRBD1. The trim removed 6 bases at V and 4 bases at J, leaving 7 bases unmatched. From germline, CDR1 is LNHDA and CDR2 SQIVND (reference sequence). The CDR3 consists of 14 residues. In nucleotides, the CDR3 is TGTGCCAGTAGGGAGACAGGGGGTGGATACGAGCAGTACTTC. Its translation is CASRETGGGYEQYF.

The chain has TRBV4-3 and TRBJ2-6, with D hard to call. The ends were cut back, 1 base at V and 0 bases at J, with 7 bases in the middle. The V gene's germline CDR1 is LGHNA and CDR2 YSLEER. The CDR3 contains 16 residues. CDR3 amino acids: CASSQAPLSGANVLTF. CDR3 coding DNA: TGCGCCAGCAGCCAAGCCCCGCTCTCTGGGGCCAACGTCCTGACTTTC.

The rearrangement links TRBV28 to TRBJ2-7, with 7 bases lining up with TRBD1. V shed 4 bases and J 9 bases; nucleotides not matched to a gene: 21. This CDR3 spans 17 amino acids. The germline V gene encodes CDR1 MDHEN and CDR2 SYDVKM. The chain's CDR3 is CASSSLPTTGKTAGQYF. In DNA, the CDR3 is TGTGCCAGCAGTTCCCTTCCGACGACAGGGAAGACGGCGGGGCAGTACTTC.

This chain connects TRBV18 to TRBJ2-4; 10 nucleotides match TRBD1. J lost 7 bases, V lost 5 bases, and 5 bases had no gene match. Germline CDR1 KGHSH, CDR2 LQKENI. CDR3 length: 14 amino acids. This CDR3 is CASSATGGTNIQYF. CDR3 nucleotide sequence: TGTGCCAGCTCAGCGACAGGGGGCACGAACATTCAGTACTTC.

This clone has only one observation. The CDR3: CASSQLAGGYNEQFF. In DNA, the CDR3 is TGTGCCAGCAGCCAACTAGCGGGCGGATACAATGAGCAGTTCTTC. This rearrangement joins TRBV6-4 to TRBJ2-1, with 9 bases aligning to TRBD2. The CDR3 runs 15 residues. Germline-derived CDR1 and CDR2 are MRHNA and SNTAGT. V lost 6 bases, J lost 4 bases, and 7 bases stayed unmatched.

The chain uses TRBV7-9 and TRBJ2-7; 12 positions agree with TRBD2. Per the germline V gene, CDR1 is SEHNR and CDR2 is FQNEAQ (reference sequence). V gave up 4 bases and J gave up 2 bases; unmatched junction bases: 3. This CDR3 has 15 residues. The CDR3 sequence is CASSSLAGGAYEQYF. The CDR3 DNA reads TGTGCCAGCAGCTCCCTAGCGGGAGGGGCCTACGAGCAGTACTTC.

This rearrangement joins TRBV7-6 to TRBJ2-7, with D possibly being TRBD1 (6 bases). The CDR3 has 13 amino acids. Trimming stripped 5 bases from V and 4 bases from J, with 12 bases between. Germline CDR1 reads SGHVS; CDR2 reads FNYEAQ. The CDR3, as DNA: TGTGCCAGCAGCCCCCGGACAGATTACGAGCAGTACTTC. Its translation is CASSPRTDYEQYF.

The chain has TRBV5-1 and TRBJ2-6; 7 bases align to TRBD1. Trimming removed 4 bases from V and 0 bases from J; junction bases left unmatched: 10. Looked up from germline, CDR1 is SGHRS and CDR2 is YFSETQ. The CDR3 has 18 amino acids. DNA of the CDR3: TGCGCCAGCAGCCCCAGACAGGGCGGAAACTCTGGGGCCAACGTCCTGACTTTC. Translated: CASSPRQGGNSGANVLTF.

This chain joins TRBV5-1 and TRBJ1-2; tentatively, D is TRBD1 (6 bases). In germline, CDR1 is SGHRS, CDR2 YFSETQ. There are 19 residues in the CDR3. V was cut by 1 base and J by 4 bases, with 26 bases left in between. CDR3: CASSLMWKRRVGGLYGYTF. CDR3 DNA: TGCGCCAGCAGCTTGATGTGGAAGAGACGAGTGGGGGGCCTCTATGGCTACACCTTC.